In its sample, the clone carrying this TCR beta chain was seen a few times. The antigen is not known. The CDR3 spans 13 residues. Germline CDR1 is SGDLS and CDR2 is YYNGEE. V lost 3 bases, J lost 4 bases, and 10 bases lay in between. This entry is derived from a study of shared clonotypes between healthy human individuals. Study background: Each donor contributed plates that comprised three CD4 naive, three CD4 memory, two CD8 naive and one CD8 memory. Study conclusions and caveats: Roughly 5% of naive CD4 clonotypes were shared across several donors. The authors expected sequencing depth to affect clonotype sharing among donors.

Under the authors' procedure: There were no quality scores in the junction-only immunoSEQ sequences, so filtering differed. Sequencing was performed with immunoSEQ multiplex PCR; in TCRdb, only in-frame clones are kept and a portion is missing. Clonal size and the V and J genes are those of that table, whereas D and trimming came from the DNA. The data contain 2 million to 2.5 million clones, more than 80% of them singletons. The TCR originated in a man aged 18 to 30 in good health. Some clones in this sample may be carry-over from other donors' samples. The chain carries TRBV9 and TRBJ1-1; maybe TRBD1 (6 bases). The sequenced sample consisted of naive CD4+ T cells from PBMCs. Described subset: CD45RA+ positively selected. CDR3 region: CASSDRDGTEAFF. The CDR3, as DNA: TGTGCCAGCAGCGACAGGGATGGCACTGAAGCTTTCTTT.